This TCR beta chain was recovered during a study of post-analysis software for immune sequencing data. On the study more broadly: Several disease courses (relapsing-remitting, secondary progressive and progressive-relapsing) of multiple sclerosis were included.

This clonotype was seen only a few times. Its target is not known. The germline CDR1 and CDR2 sequences are SQVTM and ANQGSEA. This CDR3 comprises 10 residues. The ends were cut back, 4 bases at V and 7 bases at J, with 4 bases in the middle. Unique molecular identifiers were carried by the TCR beta cDNA libraries. Input of about 0.95 to 11 million T cells yielded a few hundred thousand cDNA molecules. TCRdb re-called the PCR reads with MiXCR, one entry per CDR3 protein. This sample yields about 200,000 distinct CDR3 sequences, of which 29% are seen a single time; less than 4% belongs to the top ten. Study-wide results and limits: A few TRBV segments (TRBV5-6, TRBV5-1 and TRBV20-1 among them) occurred more frequently in patients than in controls. Samples from one preparation batch, clustered by F measure, grouped strongly together.

The TCR was taken from a girl aged 2-17 years with multiple sclerosis. The J gene is TRBJ1-4, the V gene TRBV29-1; D remains ambiguous. The sample consisted of blood. CDR3 sequence (DNA): TGCAGCGTTGGCGTTGAAAAACTGTTTTTT. This codes for CSVGVEKLFF.